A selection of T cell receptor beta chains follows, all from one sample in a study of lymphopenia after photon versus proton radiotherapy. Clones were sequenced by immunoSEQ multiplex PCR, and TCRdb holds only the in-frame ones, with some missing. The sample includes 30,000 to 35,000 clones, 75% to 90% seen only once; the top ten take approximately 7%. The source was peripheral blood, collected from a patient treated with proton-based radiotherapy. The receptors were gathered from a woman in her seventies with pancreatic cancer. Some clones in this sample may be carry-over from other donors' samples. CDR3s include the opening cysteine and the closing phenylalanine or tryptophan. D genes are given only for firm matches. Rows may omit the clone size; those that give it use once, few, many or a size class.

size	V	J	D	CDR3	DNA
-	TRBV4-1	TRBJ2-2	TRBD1	CASSLRQGNTGELFF	TGCGCCAGCAGCCTGAGACAGGGGAACACCGGGGAGCTGTTTTTT
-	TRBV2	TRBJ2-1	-	CASSAGLVGNEQFF	TGTGCCAGCAGTGCGGGGCTAGTTGGGAATGAGCAGTTCTTC
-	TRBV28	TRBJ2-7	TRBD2	CASSAGTSGRSYEQYF	TGTGCCAGCAGTGCTGGGACTAGCGGGAGGAGCTACGAGCAGTACTTC
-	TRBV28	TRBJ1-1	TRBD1	CASSPIRGTENTEAFF	TGTGCCAGCAGTCCCATCAGAGGGACAGAGAACACTGAAGCTTTCTTT
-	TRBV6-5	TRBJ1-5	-	CASSYSGQENQPQHF	TGTGCCAGCAGTTACTCGGGGCAGGAGAATCAGCCCCAGCATTTT
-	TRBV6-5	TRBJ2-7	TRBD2	CASSTGTSGNEQYF	TGTGCCAGCAGCACCGGGACTAGCGGAAACGAGCAGTACTTC
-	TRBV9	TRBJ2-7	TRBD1	CASSQGQGAYEQYF	TGTGCCAGCAGCCAGGGACAGGGGGCCTACGAGCAGTACTTC
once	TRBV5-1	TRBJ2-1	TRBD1	CASSLGTGGKNEQFF	TGCGCCAGCAGCTTGGGGACAGGGGGCAAGAATGAGCAGTTCTTC
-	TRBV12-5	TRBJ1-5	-	CASGLGTGPNQPQHF	TGTGCTAGTGGCCTGGGTACAGGCCCTAATCAGCCCCAGCATTTT
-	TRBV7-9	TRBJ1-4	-	CASSLEYRAEKLFF	TGTGCCAGCAGCTTAGAATACAGGGCTGAAAAACTGTTTTTT
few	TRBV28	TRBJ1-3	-	CASTLYGQRSGNTIYF	TGTGCCAGCACCTTATACGGACAGCGCTCTGGAAACACCATATATTTT
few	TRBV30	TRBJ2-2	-	CAWRRVANTGELFF	TGTGCCTGGAGGAGGGTAGCGAACACCGGGGAGCTGTTTTTT
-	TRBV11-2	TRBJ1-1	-	CASSLDRYGTEAFF	TGTGCCAGCAGCCTCGACAGGTATGGCACTGAAGCTTTCTTT
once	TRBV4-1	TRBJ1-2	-	CASSQVAGDRSYGYTF	TGCGCCAGCAGCCAAGTGGCGGGGGACCGGTCCTATGGCTACACCTTC
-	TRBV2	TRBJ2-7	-	CASSDPAYEQYF	TGTGCCAGCAGTGATCCAGCCTACGAGCAGTACTTC
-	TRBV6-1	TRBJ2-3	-	CTSSEDSTDTQYF	TGTACCAGCAGTGAGGATAGCACAGATACGCAGTATTTT
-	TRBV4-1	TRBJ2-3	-	CASSRLHGGTDTQYF	TGCGCCAGCAGCCGCCTGCATGGGGGCACAGATACGCAGTATTTT
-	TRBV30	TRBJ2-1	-	CACYLDGSYNEQFF	TGTGCCTGCTACTTGGACGGTTCCTACAATGAGCAGTTCTTC
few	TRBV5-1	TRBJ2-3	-	CASSLEGSTDTQYF	TGCGCCAGCAGCTTGGAGGGAAGCACAGATACGCAGTATTTT
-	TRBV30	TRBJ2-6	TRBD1	CAWSLETGGANVLTF	TGTGCCTGGAGCCTCGAGACAGGGGGAGCCAACGTCCTGACTTTC
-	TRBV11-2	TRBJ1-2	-	CASGRDNYGYTF	TGTGCGAGCGGCAGGGATAACTATGGCTACACCTTC
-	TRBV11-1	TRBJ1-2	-	CASSLREEYGYTF	TGTGCCAGCAGCTTACGGGAAGAATATGGCTACACCTTC
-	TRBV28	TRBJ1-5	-	CASSRTNSNQPQHF	TGTGCCAGCAGTAGGACAAATAGCAATCAGCCCCAGCATTTT
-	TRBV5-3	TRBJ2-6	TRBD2	CARSSPGGSSGANVLTF	TGTGCCAGAAGCTCCCCGGGGGGAAGCTCTGGGGCCAACGTCCTGACTTTC
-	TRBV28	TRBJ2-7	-	CASSLRGLSYEQYF	TGTGCCAGCAGTTTACGAGGACTCTCCTACGAGCAGTACTTC
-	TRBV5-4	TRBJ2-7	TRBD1	CASSLPGQLYYEQYF	TGTGCCAGCAGCTTACCGGGACAGTTATACTACGAGCAGTACTTC
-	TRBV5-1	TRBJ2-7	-	CASSSQTNGEQYF	TGCGCCAGCAGCTCCCAAACAAACGGAGAGCAGTACTTC
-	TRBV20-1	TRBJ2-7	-	CSASPLGEQYF	TGCAGTGCTAGCCCTCTGGGAGAGCAGTACTTC
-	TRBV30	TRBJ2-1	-	CAWSRGNEQFF	TGTGCCTGGAGTCGCGGAAATGAGCAGTTCTTC
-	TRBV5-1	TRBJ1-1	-	CASSLRGAEAEAFF	TGCGCCAGCAGCTTGAGGGGGGCCGAGGCTGAAGCTTTCTTT
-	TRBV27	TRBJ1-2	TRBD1	CASSSLRGPDGYTF	TGTGCCAGCAGTTCGCTCAGGGGGCCGGATGGCTACACCTTC
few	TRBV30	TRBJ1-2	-	CAWRQGTNYGYTF	TGTGCCTGGAGACAGGGAACCAACTATGGCTACACCTTC
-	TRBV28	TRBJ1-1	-	CASTRGGLITEAFF	TGTGCCAGCACCAGAGGGGGGCTGATCACTGAAGCTTTCTTT
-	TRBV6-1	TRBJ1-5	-	CASSEWGQPQHF	TGTGCCAGCAGTGAATGGGGTCAGCCCCAGCATTTT
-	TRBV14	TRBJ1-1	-	CASSRAFRDTEAFF	TGTGCCAGCAGCCGGGCCTTTAGGGACACTGAAGCTTTCTTT
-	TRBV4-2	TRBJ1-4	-	CASSQETSGVREKLFF	TGTGCCAGCAGCCAAGAGACATCAGGGGTTCGGGAAAAACTGTTTTTT
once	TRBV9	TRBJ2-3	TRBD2	CASSPLSALAGGTDTQYF	TGTGCCAGCAGCCCCCTGTCCGCGCTAGCGGGAGGTACAGATACGCAGTATTTT
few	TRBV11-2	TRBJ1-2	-	CASSLDVGLGSYTF	TGTGCCAGCAGCTTAGACGTGGGCCTGGGTAGCTACACCTTC
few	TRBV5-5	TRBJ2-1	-	CASSKGVQGYNEQFF	TGTGCCAGCAGCAAAGGGGTACAAGGCTACAATGAGCAGTTCTTC
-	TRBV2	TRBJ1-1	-	CASSYSGDTEAFF	TGTGCCAGCAGCTATTCCGGGGACACTGAAGCTTTCTTT
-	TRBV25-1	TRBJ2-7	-	CASSEPGDYEQYF	TGTGCCAGCAGTGAACCTGGGGACTACGAGCAGTACTTC
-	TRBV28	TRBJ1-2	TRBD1	CASSLGQGYGYTF	TGTGCCAGCAGTCTGGGACAGGGTTATGGCTACACCTTC
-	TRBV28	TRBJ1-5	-	CASSFLQGDIQPQHF	TGTGCCAGCAGTTTTTTACAGGGAGATATTCAGCCCCAGCATTTT
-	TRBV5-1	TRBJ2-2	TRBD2	CASSTTSGRVKSGELFF	TGCGCCAGCAGCACGACTAGCGGGAGGGTCAAATCCGGGGAGCTGTTTTTT
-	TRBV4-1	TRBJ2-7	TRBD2	CASSQGGLVGEQYF	TGCGCCAGCAGCCAAGGGGGACTAGTAGGTGAGCAGTACTTC
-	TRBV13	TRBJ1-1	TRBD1	CASSRTGFTEAFF	TGTGCCAGCAGCCGGACAGGTTTTACTGAAGCTTTCTTT
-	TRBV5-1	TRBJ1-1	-	CASSLIENTEAFF	TGCGCCAGCAGCTTGATCGAGAACACTGAAGCTTTCTTT
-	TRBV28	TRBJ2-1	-	CASRVIDNEQFF	TGTGCCAGCAGGGTTATTGACAATGAGCAGTTCTTC
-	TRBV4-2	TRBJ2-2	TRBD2	CASSPVAGGNTGELFF	TGTGCCAGCAGCCCGGTGGCGGGAGGCAACACCGGGGAGCTGTTTTTT